Following are 21 T cell receptor beta chains from one sample sequenced in a study of cytomegalovirus exposure and HLA in healthy donors (TCRdb year 2017). Preparation of the library involved the immunoSEQ multiplex PCR assay. The multiplex PCR relied on a mix of 60 forward primers for TCR Vbeta segments and 13 reverse primers for TCR Jbeta segments. Imported from immuneACCESS, the table was reduced by TCRdb to in-frame sequences with V and J called. These copies leave out some clones; in studies compared against another copy, an unresolved V gene accounts for under half, and the cause of the remainder is not known. The sample records around 150,000 clones, 79% of which are singletons. The top ten hold roughly 6% of the sample. Sequencing was performed on PBMCs. These receptors came from a middle-aged man in good health and CMV-seropositive.

This clone occurred once. V is TRBV7-9 and J is TRBJ2-5, with TRBD1 matching over 8 bases. V was clipped by 6 bases and J by 0 bases; unmatched bases: 3. This CDR3 contains 14 residues. Looked up from germline, CDR1 is SEHNR and CDR2 is FQNEAQ (reference sequence). This CDR3 reads CASSWTGYQETQYF. The CDR3 nucleotides read TGTGCCAGCAGTTGGACAGGGTACCAAGAGACCCAGTACTTC.

The CDR3 sequence: CASSKGPGRGMKETQYF. DNA of the CDR3: TGTGCCAGCAGCAAAGGACCCGGGAGGGGTATGAAAGAGACCCAGTACTTC. The rearrangement joins TRBV21-1 to TRBJ2-5; the D segment call TRBD2 is taken from the table without a DNA check. TRBV21-1 counts as a pseudogene. The length of the CDR3 is 17 residues.

The chain carries TRBV5-3 and TRBJ1-3; D is uncertain. TRBV5-3 is identified as an open reading frame with a role that is uncertain. V lost 2 bases and J 0 bases, leaving 12 bases between the germline ends. The CDR3 consists of 16 residues. DNA for the CDR3: TGTGCCAGAAGCTTATATAGGAGTATCTCTGGAAACACCATATATTTT. It codes for CARSLYRSISGNTIYF.

This clone was detected only a few times. This chain links TRBV28 with TRBJ2-1; 12 nucleotides align to TRBD2. CDR3 length: 16 amino acids. CDR1 MDHEN and CDR2 SYDVKM come from the germline V gene. V lost 8 bases and J lost 0; bases outside the gene matches: 5. The CDR3 is CASVPSGGGSYNEQFF. The CDR3 DNA reads TGTGCCAGCGTCCCTAGCGGGGGGGGCTCCTACAATGAGCAGTTCTTC.

In its sample, this clone was seen once. The chain uses TRBV27 and TRBJ2-7, with 7 bases lining up with TRBD2. The germline V gene encodes CDR1 MNHEY and CDR2 SMNVEV (reference sequence). There are 15 residues in the CDR3. The junction had 6 bases not matched to a gene; V was cut back by 0 bases and J by 4 bases. The CDR3 DNA sequence: TGTGCCAGCAGTTTATCCGGCGGGAGTAAATACGAGCAGTACTTC. This translates into CASSLSGGSKYEQYF.

CDR3 nucleotide sequence: TGTGCCAGCAAAGTGCCGGGGACCTACGAGCAGTACTTC. This sequence encodes CASKVPGTYEQYF. The genes are TRBV2 and TRBJ2-7, with a tentative D call TRBD2 (5 bases). Per the germline V gene, CDR1 is SNHLY and CDR2 is FYNNEI. The CDR3 extends over 13 amino acids. Trimming shortened V by 7 bases and J by 2 bases, and 12 bases separated the two germline ends.

Only a few counts were recorded for this clone. The gene calls are TRBV4-1 and TRBJ1-6, with 9 bases that match TRBD1. CDR1 is MGHRA, CDR2 YSYEKL, per germline. The CDR3 has 16 residues. The J segment lost 9 bases and the V segment lost 2 bases, leaving 8 bases of the junction unmatched. The CDR3 sequence: CASSQTPGQGASPLHF. CDR3 sequence (DNA): TGCGCCAGCAGCCAAACACCGGGACAGGGAGCTTCACCCCTCCACTTT.

The V gene is TRBV5-1, the J gene TRBJ2-6, with 10 bases matching TRBD1. The CDR3 consists of 19 residues. The V gene's germline CDR1 is SGHRS and CDR2 YFSETQ. Trimming at V came to 5 bases and at J to 1 base, leaving 12 bases not matched to a gene. The CDR3 sequence: CASSSLRGQGNSGANVLTF. The CDR3 DNA is TGCGCCAGCAGTTCCCTCCGGGGACAGGGGAATTCTGGGGCCAACGTCCTGACTTTC.

This clone was recorded a few times. The chain uses TRBV4-2 and TRBJ2-3, with D tentatively TRBD1 (6 bases). The CDR3 spans 13 residues. V lost 4 bases and J 1 base, leaving 6 bases between the germline ends. CDR1 is LGHNA, CDR2 YNFKEQ, per germline. The CDR3 spells CASSRTGTDTQYF. CDR3 in DNA: TGTGCCAGCAGCCGGACAGGCACAGATACGCAGTATTTT.

As DNA, the CDR3 is TGTGCCTGGAGGCCATTCGCAGGGGGGACCTATAATTCACCCCTCCACTTT. It encodes CAWRPFAGGTYNSPLHF. The gene calls are TRBV30 and TRBJ1-6; 7 positions agree with TRBD1. V lost 3 bases to trimming and J lost 2 bases; unmatched junction nucleotides: 10. Germline V gives CDR1 GTSNPN, CDR2 SVGIG (reference sequence). This CDR3 comprises 17 residues.

This chain links TRBV10-2 with TRBJ2-7; 7 bases map to TRBD1. Germline V lookup: CDR1 WSHSY, CDR2 SAAADI. The CDR3 is 14 residues long. Trimming cost V 7 bases and J 2 bases; bases outside gene matches: 8. CDR3 coding DNA: TGCGCCAGCAACGACAGGGTACCCACCTACGAGCAGTACTTC. This sequence encodes CASNDRVPTYEQYF.

V gene TRBV5-1 combines with J gene TRBJ2-1, with 14 bases aligning to TRBD2. CDR3 length equals 15 residues. Germline CDR1 SGHRS, CDR2 YFSETQ. J was trimmed by 10 bases and V by 4 bases; bases with no gene match: 7. The CDR3 coding sequence is TGCGCCAGCAGCGTGGGACTAGCGGGAGTTAGCGAGCAGTTCTTC. Translating gives CASSVGLAGVSEQFF.

This clone was seen only a few times. The gene calls are TRBV11-2 and TRBJ2-3; D uncertain. The ends were cut back, 5 bases at V and 4 bases at J, with 7 bases in the middle. The CDR3 sequence is 12 residues long. The germline CDR1 and CDR2 sequences are SGHAT and FQNNGV. CDR3 nucleotide sequence: TGTGCCAGCAGCCTGAGGCCAGATACGCAGTATTTT. It codes for CASSLRPDTQYF. The variable domain in full, completed from reference TRBV11-2 and TRBJ2-3, reads EAGVAQSPRYKIIEKRQSVAFWCNPISGHATLYWYQQILGQGPKLLIQFQNNGVVDDSQLPKDRFSAERLKGVDSTLKIQPAKLEDSAVYLCASSLRPDTQYFGPGTRLTVL.

This sequence joins TRBV7-2 and TRBJ2-7, with 9 bases aligning to TRBD1. Germline V gene data show CDR1 as SGHTA and CDR2 as FQGNSA. The CDR3 contains 13 residues. V lost 6 bases and J lost 2; bases outside the gene matches: 2. This CDR3 reads CASSWTGAYEQYF. Here the CDR3 DNA reads TGTGCCAGCAGTTGGACAGGGGCCTACGAGCAGTACTTC. Full variable domain (rest looked up from reference TRBV7-2 and TRBJ2-7): GAGVSQSPSNKVTEKGKDVELRCDPISGHTALYWYRQSLGQGLEFLIYFQGNSAPDKSGLPSDRFSAERTGGSVSTLTIQRTQQEDSAVYLCASSWTGAYEQYFGPGTRLTVT.

Only one count was recorded for this clone. The chain joins TRBV6-1 to TRBJ2-2, with 7 bases aligning to TRBD2. Germline V lookup: CDR1 MNHNS, CDR2 SASEGT. The CDR3 spans 14 residues. Trimming cost V 5 bases and J 7 bases; bases outside gene matches: 7. CDR3 sequence: CASSPTSDGGELFF. CDR3 coding DNA: TGTGCCAGCAGTCCCACTAGCGACGGCGGGGAGCTGTTTTTT.

Of note for this clone: Other DNA sequences in this sample translate to the same CDR3. The rearrangement links TRBV27 to TRBJ2-7; 9 nucleotides line up with TRBD1. The V and J ends lost 5 bases and 2 bases, in that order; junction bases with no gene match: 10. The CDR3 is made up of 16 amino acids. The germline V gene has CDR1 MNHEY and CDR2 SMNVEV (reference sequence). Here the CDR3 reads CASSATGTGIPYEQYF. For the CDR3, the DNA is TGTGCCAGCAGTGCAACCGGGACAGGGATTCCCTACGAGCAGTACTTC.

DNA of the CDR3: TGTGCCAGCAGTGTACGCAGGGTGAACATTCAGTACTTC. As protein: CASSVRRVNIQYF. The chain carries TRBV2 and TRBJ2-4, with D maybe TRBD1 (5 bases). V lost 4 bases to trimming and J lost 7 bases, with 11 bases between them. CDR1 and CDR2 from the germline V gene are SNHLY and FYNNEI. CDR3 length equals 13 residues.

The genes are TRBV2 and TRBJ2-7; D is perhaps TRBD1 (6 bases). The germline gives CDR1 SNHLY, CDR2 FYNNEI. V gave up 8 bases and J gave up 2 bases, with 13 bases separating them. This CDR3 contains 13 residues. As DNA, the CDR3 is TGTGCCAGCGGAACAGGGATTGCCTACGAGCAGTACTTC. Amino acids: CASGTGIAYEQYF.

This chain uses TRBV30 with TRBJ1-3; D is uncertain. Trimming stripped 0 bases from V and 4 bases from J, with 7 bases between. This CDR3 contains 13 residues. CDR1 and CDR2 (germline): GTSNPN, SVGIG (reference sequence). The CDR3 DNA reads as TGTGCCTGGAGTGTGGGCAGGGGAAACACCATATATTTT. The encoded protein is CAWSVGRGNTIYF.

This clone occurred a few times. V gene TRBV4-2 combines with J gene TRBJ2-3, with 10 bases lining up with TRBD1. The CDR3 covers 17 residues. Germline V gives CDR1 LGHNA, CDR2 YNFKEQ. J was trimmed by 8 bases and V by 3 bases; bases with no gene match: 14. In DNA form, the CDR3 reads TGTGCCAGCAGCCAGGCACCTGACAGGGGGCCCGGTGGTACGCAGTATTTT. Protein product: CASSQAPDRGPGGTQYF.

This clone was counted only a few times. The V call is TRBV7-2, the J call TRBJ2-1, with D perhaps matching TRBD1 (5 bases). The germline V gene encodes CDR1 SGHTA and CDR2 FQGNSA. The CDR3 is made up of 16 amino acids. V was shortened by 1 base and J by 8 bases, with 18 bases between the two germline ends. This CDR3 reads CASSLVGALGSHEQFF. DNA of the CDR3: TGTGCCAGCAGCTTAGTAGGGGCCCTCGGTTCCCATGAGCAGTTCTTC.